These 24 T cell receptor beta chains were all obtained from the same sample, sequenced in a study of blood T cell repertoires in COVID-19. Sequencing was performed with immunoSEQ multiplex PCR; in TCRdb, only in-frame clones are kept and a portion is missing. The sample lists just over 65,000 clones, nearly 90% occurring once. Sequenced sample: peripheral blood. All receptors come from a man aged 60 to 75 with acute or convalescent COVID-19.

The rearrangement links TRBV6-6 to TRBJ2-2, with 8 bases that match TRBD1. Germline V gene lookup returns CDR1 MNHNY and CDR2 SVGAGI (reference sequence). This CDR3 has 15 amino acids. The J segment lost 5 bases and the V segment lost 0 bases, leaving 2 bases of the junction unmatched. CDR3 amino acids: CASSYSQGGTGELFF. The CDR3 DNA reads TGTGCCAGCAGTTACTCACAGGGGGGTACCGGGGAGCTGTTTTTT.

This clone has more than one count but fewer than ten. V usage is TRBV27 and J usage is TRBJ2-3, with D possibly TRBD2 on 6 matching bases. The CDR3 is 13 residues long. The ends were cut back, 3 bases at V and 5 bases at J, with 9 bases in the middle. Germline CDR1 is MNHEY and CDR2 is SMNVEV (reference sequence). CDR3 DNA: TGTGCCAGCAGTTTTGGAGGGAGAGATACGCAGTATTTT. Residues: CASSFGGRDTQYF.

The chain combines TRBV6-6 with TRBJ1-1; D uncertain. The CDR3 has 12 amino acids. Germline CDR1 reads MNHNY; CDR2 reads SVGAGI (reference sequence). Trimming took off 2 bases at V and 3 bases at J, with 4 bases between the two ends. The CDR3 here is CASSYTDTEAFF. In nucleotides, the CDR3 is TGTGCCAGCAGTTACACGGACACTGAAGCTTTCTTT.

This clone was detected only once. The V gene is TRBV7-9, the J gene TRBJ1-4, with TRBD1 as a possible D gene (5 bases). Trimming removed 5 bases from V and 12 bases from J, with 10 bases in between. The CDR3 is 11 residues long. CDR1 is SEHNR and CDR2 is FQNEAQ in the germline V gene (reference sequence). The CDR3 here is CASSAETELFF. The DNA of the CDR3 is TGTGCCAGCAGCGCCGAGACAGAACTGTTTTTT.

The chain combines TRBV29-1 with TRBJ2-3; 7 nucleotides align to TRBD1. Germline CDR1 is SQVTM and CDR2 is ANQGSEA. The CDR3 sequence is 14 residues long. Trimming removed 7 bases from V and 1 base from J; junction bases left unmatched: 8. The CDR3 DNA reads as TGCAGCGGGCAGGGGGTGGGGGGCACAGATACGCAGTATTTT. It translates to CSGQGVGGTDTQYF.

Of note for this clone: The germline gene is not matched at one end of the junction; a read error may be the cause. The rearrangement links TRBV5-4 to TRBJ1-1; TRBD1 is a possible D gene (6 bases). The CDR3 is 12 residues long. Germline CDR1 is SGHNT and CDR2 is YYREEE (reference sequence). The CDR3 loop reads CASSLETDRIQF. The CDR3, as DNA: TGTGCCAGCAGCTTGGAAACAGACAGGATTCAATTT.

On this clone itself: The junction and the germline gene differ at one end; a read error may be behind it. This chain uses TRBV2 with TRBJ1-2, with TRBD1 matching over 11 bases. CDR1 is SNHLY and CDR2 is FYNNEI in the germline V gene. The CDR3 sequence is 16 residues long. The CDR3 spells CASTEAGQGASNGYTF. The CDR3 DNA is TGTGCCAGCACTGAAGCCGGACAGGGGGCGTCTAATGGCTACACCTTC.

CDR3 coding DNA: TGTGCCAGTAGTATTTCCGGGACTCAGACCCAGTACTTC. This translates into CASSISGTQTQYF. This chain connects TRBV19 to TRBJ2-5, with D tentatively TRBD2 (6 bases). V was trimmed by 3 bases and J by 6 bases, leaving 11 bases between them. CDR3 size: 13 residues. Germline CDR1 is LNHDA and CDR2 is SQIVND (reference sequence).

In its sample, this clone was seen once. The chain employs TRBV3-1 (or the pseudogene TRBV3-2) and TRBJ2-1; 11 nucleotides align to TRBD2. J was trimmed by 11 bases and V by 2 bases; bases with no gene match: 2. Germline lookup yields CDR1 LGHDT and CDR2 YNNKEL (reference sequence). The CDR3 loop spans 13 amino acids. The CDR3 region has the DNA TGTGCCAGCAGCCAACTAGCGGGGGGACAGCAGTTCTTC. Amino acid sequence: CASSQLAGGQQFF.

J is TRBJ1-2 and V is TRBV29-1, with D possibly TRBD1 on 6 matching bases. The germline gives CDR1 SQVTM, CDR2 ANQGSEA. This CDR3 spans 13 amino acids. Trimming pared 3 bases from V and 4 bases from J, leaving 12 bases between. The CDR3 here is CSVEEDSAYGYTF. The CDR3 DNA is TGCAGCGTTGAGGAGGACAGTGCCTATGGCTACACCTTC.

The chain joins TRBV7-8 to TRBJ1-5; 8 bases are shared with TRBD1. J was trimmed by 7 bases and V by 4 bases; bases with no gene match: 9. The germline CDR1 and CDR2 sequences are SGHVS and FQNEAQ. The CDR3 runs to 15 residues. The CDR3 is CASSWGQEVKQPQHF. The CDR3 region has the DNA TGTGCCAGCAGCTGGGGACAGGAGGTTAAACAGCCCCAGCATTTT.

For the CDR3, the DNA is TGCGCCAGCAGCTTGAGTCTAGCGGGGTCGAATGAGCAGTTCTTC. This sequence encodes CASSLSLAGSNEQFF. This chain joins TRBV5-1 and TRBJ2-1, with 9 nucleotides matching TRBD2. Germline V gene data show CDR1 as SGHRS and CDR2 as YFSETQ. J lost 7 bases, V lost 1 base, and 6 bases had no gene match. This CDR3 spans 15 amino acids.

A single count supports this clone. V and J are TRBV5-1 and TRBJ2-7; D call uncertain. The CDR3 has 14 residues. Germline V gene sequence: CDR1 SGHRS, CDR2 YFSETQ. The ends were cut back, 4 bases at V and 4 bases at J, with 15 bases in the middle. In DNA form, the CDR3 reads TGCGCCAGCAGCGACGGAACTAATGGATACGAGCAGTACTTC. It specifies CASSDGTNGYEQYF.

V gene TRBV10-3 combines with J gene TRBJ1-3, with TRBD1 identical over 9 bases. Trimming cost V 6 bases and J 3 bases; bases outside gene matches: 15. The CDR3 has 18 amino acids. Germline V gene sequence: CDR1 ENHRY, CDR2 SYGVKD. The CDR3 coding sequence is TGTGCCATCAGGACCGGGACAGGGTCTGTTGGGGTTGGAAACACCATATATTTT. This sequence encodes CAIRTGTGSVGVGNTIYF.

V usage is TRBV5-1 and J usage is TRBJ2-7; D perhaps matches TRBD1 (6 bases). Germline CDR1 reads SGHRS; CDR2 reads YFSETQ. This CDR3 comprises 13 residues. Trimming took off 1 base at V and 3 bases at J, with 8 bases between the two ends. CDR3 loop: CASSLQDSYEQYF. The DNA of the CDR3 is TGCGCCAGCAGCTTGCAGGACAGCTACGAGCAGTACTTC. The variable domain in full, with the rest retrieved from reference TRBV5-1 and TRBJ2-7, is KAGVTQTPRYLIKTRGQQVTLSCSPISGHRSVSWYQQTPGQGLQFLFEYFSETQRNKGNFPGRFSGRQFSNSRSEMNVSTLELGDSALYLCASSLQDSYEQYFGPGTRLTVT.

The V and J genes are TRBV7-9 and TRBJ1-5, with D perhaps TRBD1 (6 bases). The V end lost 5 bases, the J end lost 7 bases, and 15 bases lay between the germline ends. This CDR3 comprises 14 residues. Germline V gives CDR1 SEHNR, CDR2 FQNEAQ (reference sequence). The CDR3 loop reads CASSHKGGGQPQHF. Written as DNA, the CDR3 is TGTGCCAGCAGCCATAAGGGGGGGGGCCAGCCCCAGCATTTT.

The chain has TRBV7-3 and TRBJ1-2; 7 bases align to TRBD1. The V gene end was trimmed by 2 bases and the J gene end by 3 bases; junction bases not matched to a gene: 6. This CDR3 comprises 15 residues. Germline CDR1 and CDR2: SGHTA and FQGTGA. The CDR3 DNA follows: TGTGCCAGCAGCTTATCACTAACAGGGGACTATGGCTACACCTTC. It is translated as CASSLSLTGDYGYTF.

The V call is TRBV18, the J call TRBJ1-1; D gene uncertain. Per germline, CDR1 KGHSH and CDR2 LQKENI. Trimming stripped 6 bases from V and 1 base from J, with 15 bases between. The CDR3 is 15 residues long. The CDR3 DNA reads as TGTGCCAGCTCCCCCAACGGCAGGCGGAACACTGAAGCTTTCTTT. This codes for CASSPNGRRNTEAFF.

This chain joins TRBV5-6 and TRBJ1-2; tentatively, D is TRBD1 (6 bases). CDR3 length: 16 amino acids. Trimming removed 0 bases from V and 7 bases from J, with 19 bases in between. Germline V lookup: CDR1 SGHDT, CDR2 YYEEEE. CDR3 nucleotides: TGTGCCAGCAGCTTGGCGCGGCAGGGGAACGATCGTGGCTACACCTTC. It is translated as CASSLARQGNDRGYTF.

V gene TRBV6-1 combines with J gene TRBJ1-2; TRBD1 might be the D (6 bases). V lost 0 bases and J 7 bases, leaving 12 bases between the germline ends. The germline V gene has CDR1 MNHNS and CDR2 SASEGT. The CDR3 is 14 amino acids. CDR3 DNA: TGTGCCAGCAGTGAAGCGGGGGGGGCCGGTGGCTACACCTTC. Its translation is CASSEAGGAGGYTF.

The chain is built from TRBV7-2 and TRBJ2-2; the D gene is possibly TRBD2 (6 bases). Looked up from germline, CDR1 is SGHTA and CDR2 is FQGNSA. The ends were cut back, 2 bases at V and 6 bases at J, with 13 bases in the middle. The CDR3 has 15 residues. CDR3 in amino acids: CASSLRPLAPGELFF. Here the CDR3 DNA reads TGTGCCAGCAGCTTAAGACCCCTAGCGCCCGGGGAGCTGTTTTTT.

The table lists this clone with a few counts. J is TRBJ1-2 and V is TRBV10-3; D may be TRBD1 (5 bases). The CDR3 has 16 amino acids. Deletions cut 2 bases from V and 8 bases from J, with 21 bases between. From germline, CDR1 is ENHRY and CDR2 SYGVKD. CDR3 residues: CAISEGGTALAEGYTF. The DNA for the CDR3 is TGTGCCATCAGTGAGGGAGGGACTGCACTAGCGGAAGGCTACACCTTC.

The J gene is TRBJ1-2, the V gene TRBV15; TRBD1 matches 10 bases. The CDR3 runs 14 residues. The germline CDR1 and CDR2 sequences are LNHNV and YYDKDF (reference sequence). J lost 6 bases, V lost 1 base, and 2 bases had no gene match. The CDR3, as DNA: TGTGCCACCAGCAGAGGACAGGGGGCTAATGGCTACACCTTC. This sequence encodes CATSRGQGANGYTF.

The chain recombines TRBV6-6 with TRBJ1-4; D gene ambiguous. Germline V lookup: CDR1 MNHNY, CDR2 SVGAGI (reference sequence). This CDR3 is 11 amino acids long. V gave up 2 bases and J gave up 7 bases, with 2 bases separating them. The CDR3 spells CASSYREKLFF. CDR3 nucleotide sequence: TGTGCCAGCAGTTACCGTGAAAAACTGTTTTTT.